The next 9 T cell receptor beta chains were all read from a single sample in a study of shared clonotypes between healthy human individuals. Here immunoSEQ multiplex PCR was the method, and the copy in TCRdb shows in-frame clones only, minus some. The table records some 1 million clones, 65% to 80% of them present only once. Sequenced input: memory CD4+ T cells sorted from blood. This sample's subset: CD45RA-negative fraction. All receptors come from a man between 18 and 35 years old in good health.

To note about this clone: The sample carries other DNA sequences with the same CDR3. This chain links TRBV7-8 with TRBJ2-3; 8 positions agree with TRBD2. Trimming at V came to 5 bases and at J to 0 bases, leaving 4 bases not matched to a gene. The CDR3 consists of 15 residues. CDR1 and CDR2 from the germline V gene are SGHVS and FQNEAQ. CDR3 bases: TGTGCCAGCAGCCTACTAGCGGCTAGCACAGATACGCAGTATTTT. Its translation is CASSLLAASTDTQYF.

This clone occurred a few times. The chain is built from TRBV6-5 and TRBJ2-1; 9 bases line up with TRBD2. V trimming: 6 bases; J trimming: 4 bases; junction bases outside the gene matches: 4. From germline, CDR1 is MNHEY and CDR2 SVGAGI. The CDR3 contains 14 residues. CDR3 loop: CASSSLAGYNEQFF. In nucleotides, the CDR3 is TGTGCCAGCAGCTCACTAGCGGGTTACAATGAGCAGTTCTTC.

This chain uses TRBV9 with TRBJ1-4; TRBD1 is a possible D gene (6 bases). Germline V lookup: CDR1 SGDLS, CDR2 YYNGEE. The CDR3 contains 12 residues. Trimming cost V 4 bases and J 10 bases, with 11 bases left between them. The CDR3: CASSPRRGKLFF. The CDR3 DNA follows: TGTGCCAGCAGCCCCCGCAGGGGAAAACTGTTTTTT.

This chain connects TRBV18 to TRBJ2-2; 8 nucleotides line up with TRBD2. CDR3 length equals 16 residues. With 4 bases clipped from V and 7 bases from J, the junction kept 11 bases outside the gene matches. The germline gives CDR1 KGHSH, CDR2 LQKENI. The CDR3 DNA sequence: TGTGCCAGCTCACGAAACACGGGAGGGCCCGTCGGGGAGCTGTTTTTT. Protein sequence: CASSRNTGGPVGELFF.

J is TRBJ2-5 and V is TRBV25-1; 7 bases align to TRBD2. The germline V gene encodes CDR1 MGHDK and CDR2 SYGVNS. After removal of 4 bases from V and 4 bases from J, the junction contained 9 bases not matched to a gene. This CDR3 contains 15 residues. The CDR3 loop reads CASSADGGLAETQYF. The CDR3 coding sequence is TGTGCCAGCAGTGCTGACGGGGGGTTAGCAGAGACCCAGTACTTC.

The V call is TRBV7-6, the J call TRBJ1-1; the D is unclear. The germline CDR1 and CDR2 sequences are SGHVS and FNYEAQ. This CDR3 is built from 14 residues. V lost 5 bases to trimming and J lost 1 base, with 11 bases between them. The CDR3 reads CASSPQYGNTEAFF. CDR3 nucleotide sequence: TGTGCCAGCAGCCCTCAGTATGGGAACACTGAAGCTTTCTTT.

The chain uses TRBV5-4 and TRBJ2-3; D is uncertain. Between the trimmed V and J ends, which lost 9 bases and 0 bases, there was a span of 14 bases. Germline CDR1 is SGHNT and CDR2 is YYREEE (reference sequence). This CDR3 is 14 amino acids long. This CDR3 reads CATSSYGSTDTQYF. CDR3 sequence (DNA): TGTGCCACCTCCTCCTACGGGAGCACAGATACGCAGTATTTT.

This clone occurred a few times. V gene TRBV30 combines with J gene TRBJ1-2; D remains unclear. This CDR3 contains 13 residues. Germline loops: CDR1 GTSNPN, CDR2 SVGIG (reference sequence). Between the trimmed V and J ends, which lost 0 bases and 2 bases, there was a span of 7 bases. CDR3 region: CAWSVNQNYGYTF. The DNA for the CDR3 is TGTGCCTGGAGTGTAAACCAGAACTATGGCTACACCTTC. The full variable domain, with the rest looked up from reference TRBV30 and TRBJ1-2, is SQTIHQWPATLVQPVGSPLSLECTVEGTSNPNLYWYRQAAGRGLQLLFYSVGIGQISSEVPQNLSASRPQDRQFILSSKKLLLSDSGFYLCAWSVNQNYGYTFGSGTRLTVV.

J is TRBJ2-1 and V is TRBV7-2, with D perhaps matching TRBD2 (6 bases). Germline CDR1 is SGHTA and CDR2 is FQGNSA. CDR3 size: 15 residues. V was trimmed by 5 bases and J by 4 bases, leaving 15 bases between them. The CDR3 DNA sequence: TGTGCCAGCAGCCGGGACTCCCCACTGTACAATGAGCAGTTCTTC. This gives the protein CASSRDSPLYNEQFF.